The present entry profiles one T cell receptor (beta chain) with its context. Its specificity is unknown. Since a much larger clone is just one base distant, this may be a read error. This record comes from a study of blood T cells in healthy people across ages. The study's findings and limits: Compared with aged donors, long-lived donors showed fewer expanded clones, suggesting selection.

A J-beta primer mix and a sample-barcoded 5' primer were used in a second PCR of about 7 to 12 cycles. Via MiXCR, TCRdb re-called the 5' RACE reads, giving one row per CDR3 protein. The sample consists of about 650,000 distinct CDR3 sequences, about 30% of them appearing once. Trimming at V came to 3 bases and at J to 11 bases, leaving 12 bases not matched to a gene. Germline V CDR1 and CDR2: MGHDK, SYGVNS. The CDR3 is 15 residues long. This sequence joins TRBV25-1 and TRBJ2-5, with 10 bases matching TRBD2. This TCR was recovered from a woman aged 80 or over in good health. Sequencing was done on a sample of blood. CDR3 in amino acids: CASSDLAGDLNEQYF. CDR3 in DNA: TGTGCCAGCAGTGATCTAGCGGGGGACCTCAATGAGCAGTACTTC.